Below, 20 T cell receptor beta chains from the same sample are listed, as sequenced in a study of control samples from healthy donors and cancer patients. Only in-frame clones appear in the TCRdb table, and some are missing; sequencing was by immunoSEQ multiplex PCR. Of under 150,000 clones listed, around 87% are singletons. Input material: blood. The source of these receptors is a man aged 55 to 69 in good health.

The gene calls are TRBV11-3 and TRBJ2-5; D perhaps matches TRBD2 (6 bases). This CDR3 spans 14 amino acids. Trimming pared 1 base from V and 1 base from J, leaving 7 bases between. Germline V lookup: CDR1 SGHNT, CDR2 YENEEA. CDR3 region: CASSLGGVQETQYF. DNA for the CDR3: TGTGCCAGCAGCTTAGGGGGGGTCCAAGAGACCCAGTACTTC. Using reference TRBV11-3 and TRBJ2-5 for the parts outside the CDR3, the full variable domain is EAGVVQSPRYKIIEKKQPVAFWCNPISGHNTLYWYLQNLGQGPELLIRYENEEAVDDSQLPKDRFSAERLKGVDSTLKIQPAELGDSAVYLCASSLGGVQETQYFGPGTRLLVL.

V gene TRBV5-1 combines with J gene TRBJ2-7; TRBD1 agrees at 9 bases. V trimming: 4 bases; J trimming: 2 bases; junction bases outside the gene matches: 7. The CDR3 runs to 15 residues. Germline V gives CDR1 SGHRS, CDR2 YFSETQ. The CDR3 protein is CASSPNRDRAYEQYF. The CDR3 DNA follows: TGCGCCAGCAGCCCAAACCGGGACAGGGCCTACGAGCAGTACTTC.

The chain links TRBV5-1 to TRBJ2-5; 8 bases are shared with TRBD1. The germline V gene encodes CDR1 SGHRS and CDR2 YFSETQ. Trimming removed 1 base from V and 5 bases from J; junction bases left unmatched: 7. CDR3 size: 15 residues. The CDR3, as DNA: TGCGCCAGCAGCTTGAGGGGACAGGATTGGGAGACCCAGTACTTC. It translates to CASSLRGQDWETQYF.

The table lists this clone with a few counts. The DNA of the CDR3 is TGTGCCAGCACCCCCGGTACAGGGGCCGTTGAGGCCCAGTACTTC. Protein product: CASTPGTGAVEAQYF. V is TRBV6-2 or TRBV6-3 and J is TRBJ2-5; TRBD1 matches 7 bases. There are 15 residues in the CDR3. J gave up 9 bases and V 7 bases, and 17 bases lay outside the gene matches. Germline values: CDR1 MNHEY, CDR2 SVGEGT.

The rearrangement joins TRBV5-1 to TRBJ1-4, with TRBD1 identical over 8 bases. The V and J ends lost 6 bases and 8 bases, in that order; junction bases with no gene match: 9. The germline V gene has CDR1 SGHRS and CDR2 YFSETQ. The CDR3 runs 14 residues. In nucleotides, the CDR3 is TGCGCCAGCAAGTCAGGGGGCGCTGGGGAAAAACTGTTTTTT. Translating it yields CASKSGGAGEKLFF.

The chain couples TRBV5-1 to TRBJ2-2; TRBD1 matches at 8 bases. V trimming: 5 bases; J trimming: 2 bases; junction bases outside the gene matches: 8. This CDR3 is 16 amino acids long. The germline CDR1 and CDR2 sequences are SGHRS and YFSETQ. The chain's CDR3 is CASRGSGQGNTGELFF. DNA of the CDR3: TGCGCCAGCAGAGGATCAGGACAGGGTAACACCGGGGAGCTGTTTTTT.

The rearrangement links TRBV6-5 to TRBJ2-3; D call uncertain. Trimming left V 4 bases short and J 0 bases short, with 14 bases between. The CDR3 length is 16 residues. Germline V CDR1 and CDR2: MNHEY, SVGAGI. The CDR3 loop is CASSSSGYISTDTQYF. The CDR3 nucleotides read TGTGCCAGCAGTTCCTCCGGGTACATAAGCACAGATACGCAGTATTTT.

The chain uses TRBV7-2 and TRBJ1-5; D is possibly TRBD1 (6 bases). CDR1 SGHTA and CDR2 FQGNSA come from the germline V gene. The CDR3 consists of 16 residues. The V and J ends lost 2 bases and 0 bases respectively, with 11 bases between them. CDR3 region: CASSLQGQVSNQPQHF. The DNA for the CDR3 is TGTGCCAGCAGCTTACAGGGACAAGTTAGCAATCAGCCCCAGCATTTT.

The rearrangement joins TRBV5-1 to TRBJ2-3; no reliable D call. The CDR3 totals 15 residues. V shed 0 bases and J shed 1 base, with 9 bases lying between them. The germline gives CDR1 SGHRS, CDR2 YFSETQ. CDR3 sequence: CASSLDSDGTDTQYF. In DNA form, the CDR3 reads TGCGCCAGCAGCTTGGACTCAGACGGCACAGATACGCAGTATTTT.

V usage is TRBV7-2 and J usage is TRBJ1-1; no firm D call. The CDR3 is 13 amino acids. V lost 4 bases and J lost 8, with 14 bases in between. Germline V gives CDR1 SGHTA, CDR2 FQGNSA. The CDR3 nucleotides are TGTGCCAGCAGCTCCATCCGGCAGACAGAAGCTTTCTTT. Translated: CASSSIRQTEAFF.

CDR3: CASSFGTGTEAFF. The CDR3 DNA reads TGTGCCAGCAGCTTCGGGACGGGAACTGAAGCTTTCTTT. The rearrangement uses TRBV7-9 and TRBJ1-1; tentatively, D is TRBD1 (5 bases). V lost 3 bases and J lost 5, with 10 bases in between. The CDR3 has 13 amino acids. Germline assignment: CDR1 SEHNR and CDR2 FQNEAQ (reference sequence). The variable domain in full, with the rest retrieved from reference TRBV7-9 and TRBJ1-1, is DTGVSQNPRHKITKRGQNVTFRCDPISEHNRLYWYRQTLGQGPEFLTYFQNEAQLEKSRLLSDRFSAERPKGSFSTLEIQRTEQGDSAMYLCASSFGTGTEAFFGQGTRLTVV.

V and J are TRBV28 and TRBJ2-7; 8 nucleotides line up with TRBD1. Germline loops: CDR1 MDHEN, CDR2 SYDVKM. The length of the CDR3 is 14 residues. The J segment lost 5 bases and the V segment lost 7 bases, leaving 10 bases of the junction unmatched. Here the CDR3 reads CASTLTGERNEQYF. CDR3 bases: TGTGCCAGCACCCTGACAGGGGAAAGGAACGAGCAGTACTTC.

The CDR3 DNA is TGTGCCAGCAGTCCAATAGGGGGGCCCGCCACCGGGGAGCTGTTTTTT. Protein product: CASSPIGGPATGELFF. The V gene is TRBV27, the J gene TRBJ2-2; D tentatively reads TRBD1 or TRBD2 (6 bases each). CDR1 MNHEY and CDR2 SMNVEV come from the germline V gene (reference sequence). This CDR3 spans 16 amino acids. Trimming cost V 5 bases and J 4 bases, with 17 bases left between them.

The J gene is TRBJ2-7, the V gene TRBV28, with D unresolved. The CDR3 extends over 13 amino acids. Germline CDR1 MDHEN, CDR2 SYDVKM. V shed 6 bases and J shed 6 bases, with 15 bases lying between them. CDR3 DNA: TGTGCCAGCAGCTTGGAATTTCTCTCCGAGCAGTACTTC. Its translation: CASSLEFLSEQYF.

V and J are TRBV7-6 and TRBJ2-5, with D possibly matching TRBD2 (6 bases). The germline V gene encodes CDR1 SGHVS and CDR2 FNYEAQ. Trimming pared 5 bases from V and 5 bases from J, leaving 15 bases between. The length of the CDR3 is 14 residues. CDR3 amino acids: CASSHTGVRETQYF. The CDR3, as DNA: TGTGCCAGCAGCCACACGGGGGTGAGGGAGACCCAGTACTTC.

The genes are TRBV5-1 and TRBJ1-1; 10 nucleotides line up with TRBD1. With 3 bases clipped from V and 4 bases from J, the junction kept 0 bases outside the gene matches. The CDR3 loop spans 13 amino acids. In germline, CDR1 is SGHRS, CDR2 YFSETQ. CDR3: CASSWTGGTEAFF. The DNA for the CDR3 is TGCGCCAGCAGCTGGACAGGGGGCACTGAAGCTTTCTTT.

V gene TRBV19 combines with J gene TRBJ1-6; D call uncertain. Germline assignment: CDR1 LNHDA and CDR2 SQIVND (reference sequence). The CDR3 spans 14 residues. V lost 10 bases, J lost 9 bases, and 19 bases lay in between. CDR3 in amino acids: CATRTWDEGSPLHF. CDR3 bases: TGTGCCACAAGGACGTGGGATGAAGGTTCACCCCTCCACTTT.

This clone was counted between two and nine times. The gene calls are TRBV9 and TRBJ2-2, with TRBD2 matching 13 bases. Germline CDR1 and CDR2: SGDLS and YYNGEE. V shed 3 bases and J 4 bases; nucleotides not matched to a gene: 12. The CDR3 spans 19 residues. CDR3 sequence: CASSAGKLAGGLGTGELFF. The DNA for the CDR3 is TGTGCCAGCAGCGCAGGGAAACTAGCGGGGGGGCTGGGCACCGGGGAGCTGTTTTTT. The full variable domain, with the rest looked up from reference TRBV9 and TRBJ2-2, is DSGVTQTPKHLITATGQRVTLRCSPRSGDLSVYWYQQSLDQGLQFLIQYYNGEERAKGNILERFSAQQFPDLHSELNLSSLELGDSALYFCASSAGKLAGGLGTGELFFGEGSRLTVL.

The sample holds one count of this clone. J is TRBJ2-5 and V is TRBV28; D not certain. This CDR3 has 12 amino acids. Trimming pared 8 bases from V and 5 bases from J, leaving 12 bases between. Germline CDR1 and CDR2: MDHEN and SYDVKM. The CDR3 region is CASAVSWETQYF. The CDR3 DNA is TGTGCCAGCGCGGTGTCCTGGGAGACCCAGTACTTC.

This chain joins TRBV4-3 and TRBJ1-2; D gene uncertain. Deletions cut 0 bases from V and 7 bases from J, with 12 bases between. CDR1 and CDR2 (germline): LGHNA, YSLEER. The CDR3 runs to 14 residues. The CDR3 sequence is CASSQDLGLGGYTF. CDR3 nucleotides: TGCGCCAGCAGCCAAGATCTTGGCCTGGGTGGCTACACCTTC.